This T cell receptor beta chain was identified in a study of Graves' ophthalmopathy and Graves' hyperthyroidism. Regarding the study as a whole: Forecasting of ophthalmopathy progression by the model achieved almost 71% sensitivity and approximately 72% specificity. Blood contained most expanded thyroid clonotypes exceeding 0.001 frequency.

A note on this clonotype: The antigen remains unidentified.

The CDR3 runs to 13 residues. V dropped 3 bases and J dropped 9; count of bases not matched to a gene: 6. Germline assignment: CDR1 ENHRY and CDR2 SYGVKD. Among the exclusions were patients with other autoimmune diseases, uncontrolled infections, pregnancy or lactation. Reliance was placed on clinical symptoms, serum thyroxine, TRAb, thyroid ultrasound and orbital computed tomography for diagnosis. RNA transcripts provided the template for amplifying TCR beta CDR3 regions. Scientists carried out first-round RT-PCR using HTBI primers and then a second-round multiplex PCR. TCRdb reanalysed the multiplex PCR reads using MiXCR and keeps one entry per CDR3 protein. Here the sample spans 900,000 to 1,200,000 distinct CDR3 sequences, about 38% being singletons.

This sequence joins TRBV10-3 and TRBJ2-7; 9 bases line up with TRBD1. This clonotype was sampled from an adult man with Graves' hyperthyroidism. Sequenced: peripheral blood or thyroid tissue (not recorded which). Here the CDR3 reads CAISEGTGQGQYF. The CDR3 nucleotides are TGTGCCATCAGTGAAGGGACAGGGCAGGGGCAGTACTTC.